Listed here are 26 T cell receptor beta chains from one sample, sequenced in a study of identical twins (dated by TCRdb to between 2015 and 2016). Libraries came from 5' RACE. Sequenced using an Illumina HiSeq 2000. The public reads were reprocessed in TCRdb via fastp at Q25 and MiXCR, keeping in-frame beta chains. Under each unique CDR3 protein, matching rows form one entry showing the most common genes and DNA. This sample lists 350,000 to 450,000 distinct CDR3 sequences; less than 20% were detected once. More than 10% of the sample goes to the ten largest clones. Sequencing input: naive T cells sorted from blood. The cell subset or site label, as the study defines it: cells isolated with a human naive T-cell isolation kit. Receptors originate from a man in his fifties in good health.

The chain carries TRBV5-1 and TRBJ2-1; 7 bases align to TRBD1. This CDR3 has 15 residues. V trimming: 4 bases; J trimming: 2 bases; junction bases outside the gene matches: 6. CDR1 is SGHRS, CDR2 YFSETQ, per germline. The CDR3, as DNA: TGCGCCAGCAGCCCCCGGACAGGTCCCTACAATGAGCAGTTCTTC. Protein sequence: CASSPRTGPYNEQFF.

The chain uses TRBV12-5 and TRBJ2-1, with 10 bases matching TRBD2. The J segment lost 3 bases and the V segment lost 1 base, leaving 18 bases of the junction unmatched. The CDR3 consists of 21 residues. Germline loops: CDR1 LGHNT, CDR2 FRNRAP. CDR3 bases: TGTGCTAGTGGTTTGGCCCCCCCCCCACTAAGCGGGAGGGTTATCTACAATGAGCAGTTCTTC. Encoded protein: CASGLAPPPLSGRVIYNEQFF.

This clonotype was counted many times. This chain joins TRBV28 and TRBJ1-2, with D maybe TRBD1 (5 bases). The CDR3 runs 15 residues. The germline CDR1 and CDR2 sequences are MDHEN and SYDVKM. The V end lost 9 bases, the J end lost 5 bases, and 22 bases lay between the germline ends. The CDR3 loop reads CASTGGAALEYGYTF. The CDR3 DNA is TGTGCCAGTACGGGAGGGGCCGCTCTTGAGTATGGCTACACCTTC.

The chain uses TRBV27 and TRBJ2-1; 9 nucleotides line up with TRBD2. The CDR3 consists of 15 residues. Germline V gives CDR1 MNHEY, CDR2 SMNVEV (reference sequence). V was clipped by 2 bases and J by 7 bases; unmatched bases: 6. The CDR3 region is CASSLSSGGRNEQFF. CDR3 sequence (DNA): TGTGCCAGCAGTTTAAGCAGCGGGGGGCGGAATGAGCAGTTCTTC.

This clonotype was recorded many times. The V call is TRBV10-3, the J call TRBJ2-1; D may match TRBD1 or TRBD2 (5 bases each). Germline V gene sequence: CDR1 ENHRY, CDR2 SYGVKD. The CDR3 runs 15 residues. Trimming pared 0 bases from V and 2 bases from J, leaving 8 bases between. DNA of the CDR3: TGTGCCATCAGTGAGTCAATGGGGGCCTACAATGAGCAGTTCTTC. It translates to CAISESMGAYNEQFF.

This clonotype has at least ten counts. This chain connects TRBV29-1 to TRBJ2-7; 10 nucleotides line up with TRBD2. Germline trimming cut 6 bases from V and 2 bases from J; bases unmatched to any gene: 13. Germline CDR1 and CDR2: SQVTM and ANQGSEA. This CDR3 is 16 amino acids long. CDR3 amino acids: CSVRTVGLAGAYEQYF. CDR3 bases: TGCAGCGTGAGGACAGTTGGTCTAGCGGGGGCCTACGAGCAGTACTTC.

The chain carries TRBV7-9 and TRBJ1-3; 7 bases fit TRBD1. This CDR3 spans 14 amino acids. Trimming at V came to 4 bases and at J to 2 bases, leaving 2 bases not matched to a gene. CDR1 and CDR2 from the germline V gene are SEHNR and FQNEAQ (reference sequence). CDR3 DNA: TGTGCCAGCAGCTCGGGACAGACTGGAAACACCATATATTTT. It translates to CASSSGQTGNTIYF. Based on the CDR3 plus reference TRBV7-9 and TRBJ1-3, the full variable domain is DTGVSQNPRHKITKRGQNVTFRCDPISEHNRLYWYRQTLGQGPEFLTYFQNEAQLEKSRLLSDRFSAERPKGSFSTLEIQRTEQGDSAMYLCASSSGQTGNTIYFGEGSWLTVV.

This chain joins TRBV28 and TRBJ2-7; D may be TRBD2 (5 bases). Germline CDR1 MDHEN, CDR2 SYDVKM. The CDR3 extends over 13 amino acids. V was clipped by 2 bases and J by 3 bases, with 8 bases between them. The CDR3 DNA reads TGTGCCAGCAGTTTACCCGGACTCTACGAGCAGTACTTC. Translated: CASSLPGLYEQYF.

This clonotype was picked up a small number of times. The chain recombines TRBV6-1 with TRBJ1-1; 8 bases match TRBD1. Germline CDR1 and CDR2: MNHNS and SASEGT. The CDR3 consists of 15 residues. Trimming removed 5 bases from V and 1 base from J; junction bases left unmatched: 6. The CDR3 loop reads CASSPTGVENTEAFF. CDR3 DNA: TGTGCCAGCAGTCCGACAGGGGTCGAGAACACTGAAGCTTTCTTT.

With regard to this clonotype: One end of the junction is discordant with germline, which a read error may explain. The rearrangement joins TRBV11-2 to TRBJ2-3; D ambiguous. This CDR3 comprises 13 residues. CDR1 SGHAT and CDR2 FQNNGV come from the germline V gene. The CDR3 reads CARSLASTDTQYF. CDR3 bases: TGTGCCCGCAGCTTAGCCAGCACAGATACGCAGTATTTT.

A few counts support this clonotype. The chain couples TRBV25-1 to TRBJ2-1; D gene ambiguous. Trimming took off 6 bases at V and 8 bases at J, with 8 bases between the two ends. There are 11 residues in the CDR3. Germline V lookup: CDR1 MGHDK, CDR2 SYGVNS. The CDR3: CASSALYEQFF. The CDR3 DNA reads TGTGCCAGCAGCGCCCTTTATGAGCAGTTCTTC.

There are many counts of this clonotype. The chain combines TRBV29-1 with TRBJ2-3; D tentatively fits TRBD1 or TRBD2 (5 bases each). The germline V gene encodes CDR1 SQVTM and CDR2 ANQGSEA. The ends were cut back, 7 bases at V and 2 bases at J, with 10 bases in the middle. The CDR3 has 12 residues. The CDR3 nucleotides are TGCAGCGCCGGGGCACTCACAGATACGCAGTATTTT. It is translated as CSAGALTDTQYF.

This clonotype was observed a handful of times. The CDR3 here is CASSKREGQGNSPLHF. As DNA, the CDR3 is TGTGCCAGCAGCAAACGTGAGGGACAGGGGAATTCACCCCTCCACTTT. The rearrangement uses TRBV7-8 and TRBJ1-6; 10 bases match TRBD1. J was trimmed by 7 bases and V by 5 bases; bases with no gene match: 8. Germline assignment: CDR1 SGHVS and CDR2 FQNEAQ. The CDR3 contains 16 residues.

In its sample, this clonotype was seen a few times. Here the CDR3 reads CASSWETSTDTQYF. In nucleotides, the CDR3 is TGTGCCAGCAGTTGGGAGACTAGCACAGATACGCAGTATTTT. The chain couples TRBV12-3 or TRBV12-4 to TRBJ2-3, with a possible D match to TRBD2 (5 bases). This CDR3 region has 14 residues. V was pared by 4 bases and J by 0 bases, with 8 bases between.

CDR3 region: CASSVGFEGYEQYF. CDR3 bases: TGTGCCAGCAGCGTGGGCTTTGAGGGCTACGAGCAGTACTTC. The rearrangement uses TRBV9 and TRBJ2-7, with D maybe TRBD2 (5 bases). V was pared by 2 bases and J by 3 bases, with 12 bases between. The CDR3 contains 14 residues. Germline values: CDR1 SGDLS, CDR2 YYNGEE.

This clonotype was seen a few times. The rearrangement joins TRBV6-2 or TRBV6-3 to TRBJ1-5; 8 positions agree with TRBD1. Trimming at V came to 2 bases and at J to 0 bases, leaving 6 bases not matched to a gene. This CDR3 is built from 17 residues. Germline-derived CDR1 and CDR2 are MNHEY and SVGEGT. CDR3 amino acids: CASSYEGQGHSNQPQHF. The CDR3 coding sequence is TGTGCCAGCAGTTACGAAGGACAGGGACATAGCAATCAGCCCCAGCATTTT.

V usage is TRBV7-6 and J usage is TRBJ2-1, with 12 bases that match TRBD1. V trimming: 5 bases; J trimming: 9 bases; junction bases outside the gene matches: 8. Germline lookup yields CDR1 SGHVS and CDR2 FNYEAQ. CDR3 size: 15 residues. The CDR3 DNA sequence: TGTGCCAGCAGCGGACCCGGGACAGGGGGCTCTGAGCAGTTCTTC. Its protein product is CASSGPGTGGSEQFF. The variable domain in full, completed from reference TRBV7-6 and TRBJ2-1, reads GAGVSQSPRYKVTKRGQDVALRCDPISGHVSLYWYRQALGQGPEFLTYFNYEAQQDKSGLPNDRFSAERPEGSISTLTIQRTEQRDSAMYRCASSGPGTGGSEQFFGPGTRLTVL.

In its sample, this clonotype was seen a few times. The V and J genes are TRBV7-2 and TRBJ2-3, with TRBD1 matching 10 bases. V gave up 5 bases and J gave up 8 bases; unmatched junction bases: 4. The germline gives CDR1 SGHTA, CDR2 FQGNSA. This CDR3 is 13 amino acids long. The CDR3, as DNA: TGTGCCAGCAGCGGCCGGGACAGGGGTACGCAGTATTTT. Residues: CASSGRDRGTQYF. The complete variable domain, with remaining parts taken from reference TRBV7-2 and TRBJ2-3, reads GAGVSQSPSNKVTEKGKDVELRCDPISGHTALYWYRQSLGQGLEFLIYFQGNSAPDKSGLPSDRFSAERTGGSVSTLTIQRTQQEDSAVYLCASSGRDRGTQYFGPGTRLTVL.

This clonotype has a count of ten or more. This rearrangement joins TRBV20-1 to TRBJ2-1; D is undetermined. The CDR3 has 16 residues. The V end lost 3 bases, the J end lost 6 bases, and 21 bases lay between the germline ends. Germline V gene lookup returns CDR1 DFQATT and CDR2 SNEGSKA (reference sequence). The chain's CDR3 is CSASGVGAAPVNEQFF. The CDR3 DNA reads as TGCAGTGCTAGCGGCGTCGGAGCCGCCCCTGTCAATGAGCAGTTCTTC.

CDR3: CASSPLRANLDNEQFF. The DNA for the CDR3 is TGTGCCAGCAGTCCTCTTAGGGCCAACCTTGACAATGAGCAGTTCTTC. The chain has TRBV6-1 and TRBJ2-1; D gene unclear. Trimming removed 5 bases at V and 5 bases at J, with 19 bases between. Germline V lookup: CDR1 MNHNS, CDR2 SASEGT. The CDR3 sequence is 16 residues long.

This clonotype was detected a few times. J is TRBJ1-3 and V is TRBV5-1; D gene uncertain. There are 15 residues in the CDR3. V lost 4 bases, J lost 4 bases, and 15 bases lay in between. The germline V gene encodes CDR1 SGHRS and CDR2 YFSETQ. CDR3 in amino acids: CASSPNLGAGNTIYF. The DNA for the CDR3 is TGCGCCAGCAGCCCCAATTTGGGAGCCGGAAACACCATATATTTT.

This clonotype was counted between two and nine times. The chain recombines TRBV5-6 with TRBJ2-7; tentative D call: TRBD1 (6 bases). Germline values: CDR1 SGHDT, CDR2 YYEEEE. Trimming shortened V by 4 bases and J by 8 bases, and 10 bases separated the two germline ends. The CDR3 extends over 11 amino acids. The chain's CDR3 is CASSRRDKQYF. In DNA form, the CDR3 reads TGTGCCAGCAGCCGCCGGGACAAGCAGTACTTC.

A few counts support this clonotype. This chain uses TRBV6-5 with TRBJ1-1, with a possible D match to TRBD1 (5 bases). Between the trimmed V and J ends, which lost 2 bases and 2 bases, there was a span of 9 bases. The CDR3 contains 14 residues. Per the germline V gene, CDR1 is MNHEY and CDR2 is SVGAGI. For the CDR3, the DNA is TGTGCCAGCAGTTACACGACAGATAACACTGAAGCTTTCTTT. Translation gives CASSYTTDNTEAFF.

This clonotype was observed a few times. CDR3 sequence (DNA): TGTGCCAGCAGTGACACAGGTGCAACTAATGAAAAACTGTTTTTT. As protein: CASSDTGATNEKLFF. This chain joins TRBV25-1 and TRBJ1-4; tentatively, D is TRBD1 (5 bases). Trimming took 3 bases from V and 0 from J, leaving 8 bases between them. The CDR3 length is 15 residues. Germline V gene sequence: CDR1 MGHDK, CDR2 SYGVNS. Complete variable domain (other parts from reference TRBV25-1 and TRBJ1-4): EADIYQTPRYLVIGTGKKITLECSQTMGHDKMYWYQQDPGMELHLIHYSYGVNSTEKGDLSSESTVSRIRTEHFPLTLESARPSHTSQYLCASSDTGATNEKLFFGSGTQLSVL.

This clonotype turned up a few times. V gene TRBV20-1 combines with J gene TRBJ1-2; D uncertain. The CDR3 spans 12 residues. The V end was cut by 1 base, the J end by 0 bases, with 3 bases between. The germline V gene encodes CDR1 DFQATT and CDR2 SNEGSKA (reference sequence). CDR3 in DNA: TGCAGTGCTAGAGGTTCTAACTATGGCTACACCTTC. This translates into CSARGSNYGYTF.

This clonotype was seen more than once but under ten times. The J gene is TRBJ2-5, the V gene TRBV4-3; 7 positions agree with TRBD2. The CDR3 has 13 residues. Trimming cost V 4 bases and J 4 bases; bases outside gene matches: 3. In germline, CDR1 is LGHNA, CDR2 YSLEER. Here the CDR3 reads CASSPTSLETQYF. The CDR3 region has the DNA TGCGCCAGCAGCCCGACTAGCTTAGAGACCCAGTACTTC.